This TCR beta chain is drawn from a study of blood T cell repertoires in COVID-19. The count of this clone is one. Deletions cut 5 bases from V and 2 bases from J, with 9 bases between. This CDR3 spans 12 amino acids. Germline assignment: CDR1 GTSNPN and CDR2 SVGIG (reference sequence). Sequencing was performed with immunoSEQ multiplex PCR; in TCRdb, only in-frame clones are kept and a portion is missing. The sample contains some 97,000 clones, just over 90% of which appear only once. The receptor's source is a man aged 60-69 years with acute or convalescent COVID-19. Sequencing was carried out using peripheral blood. The chain uses TRBV30 and TRBJ1-2, with D perhaps TRBD1 (5 bases). CDR3 amino acids: CAWLQGNYGYTF. CDR3 coding DNA: TGTGCCTGGCTCCAGGGAAACTATGGCTACACCTTC.